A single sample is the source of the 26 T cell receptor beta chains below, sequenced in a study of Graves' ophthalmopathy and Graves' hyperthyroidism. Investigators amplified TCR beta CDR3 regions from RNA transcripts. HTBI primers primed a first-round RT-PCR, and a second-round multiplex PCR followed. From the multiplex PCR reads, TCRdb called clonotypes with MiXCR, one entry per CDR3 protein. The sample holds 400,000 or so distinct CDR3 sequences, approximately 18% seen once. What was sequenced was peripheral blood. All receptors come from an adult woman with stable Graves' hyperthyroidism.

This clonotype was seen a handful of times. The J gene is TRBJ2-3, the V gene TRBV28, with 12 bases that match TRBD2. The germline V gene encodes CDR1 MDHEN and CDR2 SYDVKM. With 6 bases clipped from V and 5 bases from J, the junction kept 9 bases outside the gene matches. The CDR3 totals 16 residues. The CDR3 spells CASSPLAGGAQDTQYF. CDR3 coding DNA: TGTGCCAGCAGCCCACTAGCGGGAGGCGCCCAAGATACGCAGTATTTT.

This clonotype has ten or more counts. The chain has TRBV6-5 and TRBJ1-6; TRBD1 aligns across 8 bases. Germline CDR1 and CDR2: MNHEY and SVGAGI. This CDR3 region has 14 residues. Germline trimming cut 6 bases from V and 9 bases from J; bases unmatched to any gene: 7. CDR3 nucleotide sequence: TGTGCCAGCAGCTCGGACAGGGTGCGTTCACCCCTCCACTTT. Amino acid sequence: CASSSDRVRSPLHF.

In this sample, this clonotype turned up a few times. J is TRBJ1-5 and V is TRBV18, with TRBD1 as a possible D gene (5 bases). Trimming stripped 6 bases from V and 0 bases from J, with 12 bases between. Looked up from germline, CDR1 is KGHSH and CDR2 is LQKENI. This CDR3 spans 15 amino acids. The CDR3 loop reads CASSPGRDSNQPQHF. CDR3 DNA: TGTGCCAGCTCGCCGGGACGAGATAGCAATCAGCCCCAGCATTTT. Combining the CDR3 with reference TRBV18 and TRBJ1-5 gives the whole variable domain NAGVMQNPRHLVRRRGQEARLRCSPMKGHSHVYWYRQLPEEGLKFMVYLQKENIIDESGMPKERFSAEFPKEGPSILRIQQVVRGDSAAYFCASSPGRDSNQPQHFGDGTRLSIL.

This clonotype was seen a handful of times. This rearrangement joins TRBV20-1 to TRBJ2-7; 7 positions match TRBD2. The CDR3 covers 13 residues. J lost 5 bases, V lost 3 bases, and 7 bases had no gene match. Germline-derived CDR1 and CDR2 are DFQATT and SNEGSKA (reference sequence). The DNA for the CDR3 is TGCAGTGCTAGCAAGGCGGGAGACGACGAGCAGTACTTC. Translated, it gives CSASKAGDDEQYF.

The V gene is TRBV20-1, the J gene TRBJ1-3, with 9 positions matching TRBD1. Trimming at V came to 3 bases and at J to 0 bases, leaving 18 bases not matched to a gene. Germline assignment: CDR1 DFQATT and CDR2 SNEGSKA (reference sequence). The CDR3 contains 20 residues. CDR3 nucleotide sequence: TGCAGTGCTAGCAAACCGGGACAGGGCCTAAAAATGAGCTCTGGAAACACCATATATTTT. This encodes CSASKPGQGLKMSSGNTIYF.

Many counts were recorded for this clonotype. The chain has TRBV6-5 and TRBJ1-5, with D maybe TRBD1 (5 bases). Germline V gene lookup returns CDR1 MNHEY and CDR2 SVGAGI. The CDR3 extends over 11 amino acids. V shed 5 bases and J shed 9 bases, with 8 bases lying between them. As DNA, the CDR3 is TGTGCCAGCAGTCAGAGGGGGCCCCAGCATTTT. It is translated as CASSQRGPQHF.

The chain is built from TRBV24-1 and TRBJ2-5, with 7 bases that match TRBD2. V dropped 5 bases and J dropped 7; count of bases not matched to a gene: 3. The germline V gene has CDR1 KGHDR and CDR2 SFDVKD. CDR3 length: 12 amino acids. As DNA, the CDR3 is TGTGCCACCAGTGGACTAGCTGGGACCCAGTACTTC. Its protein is CATSGLAGTQYF.

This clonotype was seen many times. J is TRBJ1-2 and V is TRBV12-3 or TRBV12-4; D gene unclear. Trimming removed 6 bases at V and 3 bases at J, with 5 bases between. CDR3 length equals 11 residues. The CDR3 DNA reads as TGTGCCAGCAGGAAGGACTATGGCTACACCTTC. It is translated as CASRKDYGYTF.

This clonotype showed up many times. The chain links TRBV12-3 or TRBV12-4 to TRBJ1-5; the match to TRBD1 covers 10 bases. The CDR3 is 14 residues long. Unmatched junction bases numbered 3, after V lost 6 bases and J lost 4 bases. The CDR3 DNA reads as TGTGCCAGCAGGTCGGGACAGGGGAATCAGCCCCAGCATTTT. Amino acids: CASRSGQGNQPQHF.

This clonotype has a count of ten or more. Here the CDR3 reads CASSLQGPGNTIYF. The CDR3 DNA reads as TGTGCCAGCAGCTTACAGGGGCCTGGAAACACCATATATTTT. The gene calls are TRBV9 and TRBJ1-3; 7 bases fit TRBD1. This CDR3 region has 14 residues. The V gene's germline CDR1 is SGDLS and CDR2 YYNGEE. V lost 4 bases to trimming and J lost 2 bases; unmatched junction nucleotides: 3. The full variable domain, in which reference TRBV9 and TRBJ1-3 provide the parts outside the CDR3, is DSGVTQTPKHLITATGQRVTLRCSPRSGDLSVYWYQQSLDQGLQFLIQYYNGEERAKGNILERFSAQQFPDLHSELNLSSLELGDSALYFCASSLQGPGNTIYFGEGSWLTVV.

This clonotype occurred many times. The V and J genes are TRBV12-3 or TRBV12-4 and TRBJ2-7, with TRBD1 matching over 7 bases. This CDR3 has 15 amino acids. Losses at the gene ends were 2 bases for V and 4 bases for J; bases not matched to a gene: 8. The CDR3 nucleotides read TGTGCCAGCAGTTTAAGGGGACAGAAACTTTACGAGCAGTACTTC. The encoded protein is CASSLRGQKLYEQYF.

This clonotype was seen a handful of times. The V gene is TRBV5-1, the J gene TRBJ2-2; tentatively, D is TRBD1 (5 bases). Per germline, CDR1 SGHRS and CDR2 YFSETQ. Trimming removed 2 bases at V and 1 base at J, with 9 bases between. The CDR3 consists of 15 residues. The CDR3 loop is CASSFLQGNTGELFF. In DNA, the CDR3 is TGCGCCAGCAGCTTTTTGCAGGGGAACACCGGGGAGCTGTTTTTT.

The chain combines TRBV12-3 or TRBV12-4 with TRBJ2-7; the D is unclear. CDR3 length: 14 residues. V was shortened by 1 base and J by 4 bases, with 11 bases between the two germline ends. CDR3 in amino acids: CASSLGARSYEQYF. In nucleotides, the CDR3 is TGTGCCAGCAGTTTAGGGGCCAGGAGTTACGAGCAGTACTTC.

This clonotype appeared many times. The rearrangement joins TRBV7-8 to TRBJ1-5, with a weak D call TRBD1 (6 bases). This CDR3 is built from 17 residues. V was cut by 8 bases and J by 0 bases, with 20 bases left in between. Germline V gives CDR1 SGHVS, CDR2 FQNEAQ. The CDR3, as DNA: TGTGCCAGCGGAACCCGGACAGCCAGATATAGCAATCAGCCCCAGCATTTT. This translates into CASGTRTARYSNQPQHF.

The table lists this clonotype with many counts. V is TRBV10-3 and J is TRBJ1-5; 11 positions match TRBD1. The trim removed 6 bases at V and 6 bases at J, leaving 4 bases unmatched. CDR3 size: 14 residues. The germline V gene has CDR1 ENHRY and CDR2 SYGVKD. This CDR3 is CAISQDRGLQPQHF. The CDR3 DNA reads TGTGCCATCAGCCAGGACAGGGGGCTTCAGCCCCAGCATTTT.

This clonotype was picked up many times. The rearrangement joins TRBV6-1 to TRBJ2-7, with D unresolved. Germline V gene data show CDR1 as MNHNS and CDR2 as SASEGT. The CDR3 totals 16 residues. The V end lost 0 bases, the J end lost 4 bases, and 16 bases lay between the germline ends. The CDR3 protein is CASSEAHRSPTYEQYF. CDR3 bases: TGTGCCAGCAGTGAAGCCCATCGAAGCCCAACTTACGAGCAGTACTTC.

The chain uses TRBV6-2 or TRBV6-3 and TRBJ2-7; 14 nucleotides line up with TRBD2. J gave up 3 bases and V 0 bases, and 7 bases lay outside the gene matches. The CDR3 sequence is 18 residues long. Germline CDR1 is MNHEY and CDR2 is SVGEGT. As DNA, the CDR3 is TGTGCCAGCAGTTACTCGACTAGCGGGAGGGCCGGTCACTACGAGCAGTACTTC. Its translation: CASSYSTSGRAGHYEQYF.

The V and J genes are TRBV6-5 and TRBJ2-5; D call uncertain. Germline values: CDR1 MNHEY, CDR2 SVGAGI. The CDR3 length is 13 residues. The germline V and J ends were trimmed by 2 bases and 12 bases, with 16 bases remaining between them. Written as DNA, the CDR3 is TGTGCCAGCAGTTACGTAACTTCGGAGACGGAGTACTTC. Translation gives CASSYVTSETEYF.

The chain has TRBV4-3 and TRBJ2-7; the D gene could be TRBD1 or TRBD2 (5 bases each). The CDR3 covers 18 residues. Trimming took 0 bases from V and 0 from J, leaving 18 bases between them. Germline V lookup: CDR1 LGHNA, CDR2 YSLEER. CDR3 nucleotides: TGCGCCAGCAGCCAAGATCGGGTTGCCGGGGCCAGCTCCTACGAGCAGTACTTC. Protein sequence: CASSQDRVAGASSYEQYF.

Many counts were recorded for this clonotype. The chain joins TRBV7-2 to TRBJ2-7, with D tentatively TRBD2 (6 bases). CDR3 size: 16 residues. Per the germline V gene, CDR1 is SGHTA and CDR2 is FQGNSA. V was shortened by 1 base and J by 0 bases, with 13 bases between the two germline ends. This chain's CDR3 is CASSLVGGALSYEQYF. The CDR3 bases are TGTGCCAGCAGCTTAGTGGGGGGAGCCCTCTCCTACGAGCAGTACTTC.

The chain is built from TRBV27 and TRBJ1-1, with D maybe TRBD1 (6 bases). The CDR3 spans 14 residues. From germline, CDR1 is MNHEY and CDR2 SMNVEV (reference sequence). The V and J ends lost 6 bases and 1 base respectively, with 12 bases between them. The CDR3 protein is CASSRGGANTEAFF. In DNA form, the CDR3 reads TGTGCCAGCAGCAGAGGGGGGGCGAACACTGAAGCTTTCTTT.

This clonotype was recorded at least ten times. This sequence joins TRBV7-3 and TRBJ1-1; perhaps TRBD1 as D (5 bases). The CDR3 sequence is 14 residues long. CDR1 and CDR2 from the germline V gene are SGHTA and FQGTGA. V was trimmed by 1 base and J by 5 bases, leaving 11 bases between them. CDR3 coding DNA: TGTGCCAGCAGCTTAAGGGGATGGGGGACTGAAGCTTTCTTT. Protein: CASSLRGWGTEAFF.

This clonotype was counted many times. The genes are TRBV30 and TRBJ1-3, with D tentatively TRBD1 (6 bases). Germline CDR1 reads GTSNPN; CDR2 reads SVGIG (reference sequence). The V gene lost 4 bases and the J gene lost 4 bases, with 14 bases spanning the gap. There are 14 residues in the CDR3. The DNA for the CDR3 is TGTGCCTGGACTTCAGGGGCAAAGGGAAACACCATATATTTT. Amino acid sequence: CAWTSGAKGNTIYF.

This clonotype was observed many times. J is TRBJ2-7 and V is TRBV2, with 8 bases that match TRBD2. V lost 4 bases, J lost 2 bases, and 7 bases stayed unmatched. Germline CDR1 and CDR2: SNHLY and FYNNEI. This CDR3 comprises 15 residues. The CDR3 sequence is CASSAKGLVPYEQYF. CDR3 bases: TGTGCCAGCAGTGCAAAGGGACTAGTACCCTACGAGCAGTACTTC.

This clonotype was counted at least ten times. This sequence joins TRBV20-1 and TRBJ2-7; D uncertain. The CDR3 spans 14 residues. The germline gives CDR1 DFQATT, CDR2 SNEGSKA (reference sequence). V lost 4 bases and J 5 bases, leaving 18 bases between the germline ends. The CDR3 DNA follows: TGCAGTGCTAAGGCGCCGAGCTCCTACCACGAGCAGTACTTC. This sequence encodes CSAKAPSSYHEQYF.

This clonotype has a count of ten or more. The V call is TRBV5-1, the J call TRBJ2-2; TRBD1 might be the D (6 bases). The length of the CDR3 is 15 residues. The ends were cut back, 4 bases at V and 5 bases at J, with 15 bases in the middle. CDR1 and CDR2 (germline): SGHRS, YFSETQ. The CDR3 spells CASSPGQDRTGELFF. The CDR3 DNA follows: TGCGCCAGCAGCCCGGGACAAGATAGGACCGGGGAGCTGTTTTTT.